This T cell receptor (beta chain) was profiled in a study of cytomegalovirus exposure and HLA in healthy donors. Vbeta (60) and Jbeta (13) primers were used in the PCR. TCRdb keeps only in-frame clones here, not all; method: immunoSEQ multiplex PCR. This table holds about 190,000 clones, about four fifths found once. The CDR3 loop spans 12 amino acids. V was clipped by 8 bases and J by 2 bases, with 10 bases between them. In germline, CDR1 is MNHNS, CDR2 SASEGT. The TCR sequence derives from a woman in her 30s in good health and CMV-seropositive. What was sequenced was PBMCs. The V and J genes are TRBV6-1 and TRBJ2-7; the D is unclear. The CDR3 reads CASGNLAYEQYF. As DNA, the CDR3 is TGTGCCAGCGGCAATCTAGCCTACGAGCAGTACTTC.